The clone carrying this TCR beta chain has just a few counts. The CDR3 consists of 18 residues. The junction had 12 bases not matched to a gene; V was cut back by 4 bases and J by 3 bases. The V gene's germline CDR1 is SGDLS and CDR2 YYNGEE. Amplification targeted TCR beta CDR3 regions from RNA transcripts. The HTBI set primed first-round TCR CDR3 RT-PCR. TCRdb redid the calling of the multiplex PCR reads with MiXCR, one entry per CDR3 protein. This table holds roughly 660,000 distinct CDR3 sequences, 17% found once. This sample is drawn from a study of T cells in Graves' hyperthyroidism and ophthalmopathy.

Sequencing used blood. The clonotype originates from a man between 50 and 59 years old with Graves' hyperthyroidism. V gene TRBV9 combines with J gene TRBJ2-6; TRBD2 aligns across 8 bases. CDR3 amino acids: CASSTREGSGIGANVLTF. CDR3 sequence (DNA): TGTGCCAGCAGCACCCGGGAGGGTAGCGGGATTGGGGCCAACGTCCTGACTTTC.